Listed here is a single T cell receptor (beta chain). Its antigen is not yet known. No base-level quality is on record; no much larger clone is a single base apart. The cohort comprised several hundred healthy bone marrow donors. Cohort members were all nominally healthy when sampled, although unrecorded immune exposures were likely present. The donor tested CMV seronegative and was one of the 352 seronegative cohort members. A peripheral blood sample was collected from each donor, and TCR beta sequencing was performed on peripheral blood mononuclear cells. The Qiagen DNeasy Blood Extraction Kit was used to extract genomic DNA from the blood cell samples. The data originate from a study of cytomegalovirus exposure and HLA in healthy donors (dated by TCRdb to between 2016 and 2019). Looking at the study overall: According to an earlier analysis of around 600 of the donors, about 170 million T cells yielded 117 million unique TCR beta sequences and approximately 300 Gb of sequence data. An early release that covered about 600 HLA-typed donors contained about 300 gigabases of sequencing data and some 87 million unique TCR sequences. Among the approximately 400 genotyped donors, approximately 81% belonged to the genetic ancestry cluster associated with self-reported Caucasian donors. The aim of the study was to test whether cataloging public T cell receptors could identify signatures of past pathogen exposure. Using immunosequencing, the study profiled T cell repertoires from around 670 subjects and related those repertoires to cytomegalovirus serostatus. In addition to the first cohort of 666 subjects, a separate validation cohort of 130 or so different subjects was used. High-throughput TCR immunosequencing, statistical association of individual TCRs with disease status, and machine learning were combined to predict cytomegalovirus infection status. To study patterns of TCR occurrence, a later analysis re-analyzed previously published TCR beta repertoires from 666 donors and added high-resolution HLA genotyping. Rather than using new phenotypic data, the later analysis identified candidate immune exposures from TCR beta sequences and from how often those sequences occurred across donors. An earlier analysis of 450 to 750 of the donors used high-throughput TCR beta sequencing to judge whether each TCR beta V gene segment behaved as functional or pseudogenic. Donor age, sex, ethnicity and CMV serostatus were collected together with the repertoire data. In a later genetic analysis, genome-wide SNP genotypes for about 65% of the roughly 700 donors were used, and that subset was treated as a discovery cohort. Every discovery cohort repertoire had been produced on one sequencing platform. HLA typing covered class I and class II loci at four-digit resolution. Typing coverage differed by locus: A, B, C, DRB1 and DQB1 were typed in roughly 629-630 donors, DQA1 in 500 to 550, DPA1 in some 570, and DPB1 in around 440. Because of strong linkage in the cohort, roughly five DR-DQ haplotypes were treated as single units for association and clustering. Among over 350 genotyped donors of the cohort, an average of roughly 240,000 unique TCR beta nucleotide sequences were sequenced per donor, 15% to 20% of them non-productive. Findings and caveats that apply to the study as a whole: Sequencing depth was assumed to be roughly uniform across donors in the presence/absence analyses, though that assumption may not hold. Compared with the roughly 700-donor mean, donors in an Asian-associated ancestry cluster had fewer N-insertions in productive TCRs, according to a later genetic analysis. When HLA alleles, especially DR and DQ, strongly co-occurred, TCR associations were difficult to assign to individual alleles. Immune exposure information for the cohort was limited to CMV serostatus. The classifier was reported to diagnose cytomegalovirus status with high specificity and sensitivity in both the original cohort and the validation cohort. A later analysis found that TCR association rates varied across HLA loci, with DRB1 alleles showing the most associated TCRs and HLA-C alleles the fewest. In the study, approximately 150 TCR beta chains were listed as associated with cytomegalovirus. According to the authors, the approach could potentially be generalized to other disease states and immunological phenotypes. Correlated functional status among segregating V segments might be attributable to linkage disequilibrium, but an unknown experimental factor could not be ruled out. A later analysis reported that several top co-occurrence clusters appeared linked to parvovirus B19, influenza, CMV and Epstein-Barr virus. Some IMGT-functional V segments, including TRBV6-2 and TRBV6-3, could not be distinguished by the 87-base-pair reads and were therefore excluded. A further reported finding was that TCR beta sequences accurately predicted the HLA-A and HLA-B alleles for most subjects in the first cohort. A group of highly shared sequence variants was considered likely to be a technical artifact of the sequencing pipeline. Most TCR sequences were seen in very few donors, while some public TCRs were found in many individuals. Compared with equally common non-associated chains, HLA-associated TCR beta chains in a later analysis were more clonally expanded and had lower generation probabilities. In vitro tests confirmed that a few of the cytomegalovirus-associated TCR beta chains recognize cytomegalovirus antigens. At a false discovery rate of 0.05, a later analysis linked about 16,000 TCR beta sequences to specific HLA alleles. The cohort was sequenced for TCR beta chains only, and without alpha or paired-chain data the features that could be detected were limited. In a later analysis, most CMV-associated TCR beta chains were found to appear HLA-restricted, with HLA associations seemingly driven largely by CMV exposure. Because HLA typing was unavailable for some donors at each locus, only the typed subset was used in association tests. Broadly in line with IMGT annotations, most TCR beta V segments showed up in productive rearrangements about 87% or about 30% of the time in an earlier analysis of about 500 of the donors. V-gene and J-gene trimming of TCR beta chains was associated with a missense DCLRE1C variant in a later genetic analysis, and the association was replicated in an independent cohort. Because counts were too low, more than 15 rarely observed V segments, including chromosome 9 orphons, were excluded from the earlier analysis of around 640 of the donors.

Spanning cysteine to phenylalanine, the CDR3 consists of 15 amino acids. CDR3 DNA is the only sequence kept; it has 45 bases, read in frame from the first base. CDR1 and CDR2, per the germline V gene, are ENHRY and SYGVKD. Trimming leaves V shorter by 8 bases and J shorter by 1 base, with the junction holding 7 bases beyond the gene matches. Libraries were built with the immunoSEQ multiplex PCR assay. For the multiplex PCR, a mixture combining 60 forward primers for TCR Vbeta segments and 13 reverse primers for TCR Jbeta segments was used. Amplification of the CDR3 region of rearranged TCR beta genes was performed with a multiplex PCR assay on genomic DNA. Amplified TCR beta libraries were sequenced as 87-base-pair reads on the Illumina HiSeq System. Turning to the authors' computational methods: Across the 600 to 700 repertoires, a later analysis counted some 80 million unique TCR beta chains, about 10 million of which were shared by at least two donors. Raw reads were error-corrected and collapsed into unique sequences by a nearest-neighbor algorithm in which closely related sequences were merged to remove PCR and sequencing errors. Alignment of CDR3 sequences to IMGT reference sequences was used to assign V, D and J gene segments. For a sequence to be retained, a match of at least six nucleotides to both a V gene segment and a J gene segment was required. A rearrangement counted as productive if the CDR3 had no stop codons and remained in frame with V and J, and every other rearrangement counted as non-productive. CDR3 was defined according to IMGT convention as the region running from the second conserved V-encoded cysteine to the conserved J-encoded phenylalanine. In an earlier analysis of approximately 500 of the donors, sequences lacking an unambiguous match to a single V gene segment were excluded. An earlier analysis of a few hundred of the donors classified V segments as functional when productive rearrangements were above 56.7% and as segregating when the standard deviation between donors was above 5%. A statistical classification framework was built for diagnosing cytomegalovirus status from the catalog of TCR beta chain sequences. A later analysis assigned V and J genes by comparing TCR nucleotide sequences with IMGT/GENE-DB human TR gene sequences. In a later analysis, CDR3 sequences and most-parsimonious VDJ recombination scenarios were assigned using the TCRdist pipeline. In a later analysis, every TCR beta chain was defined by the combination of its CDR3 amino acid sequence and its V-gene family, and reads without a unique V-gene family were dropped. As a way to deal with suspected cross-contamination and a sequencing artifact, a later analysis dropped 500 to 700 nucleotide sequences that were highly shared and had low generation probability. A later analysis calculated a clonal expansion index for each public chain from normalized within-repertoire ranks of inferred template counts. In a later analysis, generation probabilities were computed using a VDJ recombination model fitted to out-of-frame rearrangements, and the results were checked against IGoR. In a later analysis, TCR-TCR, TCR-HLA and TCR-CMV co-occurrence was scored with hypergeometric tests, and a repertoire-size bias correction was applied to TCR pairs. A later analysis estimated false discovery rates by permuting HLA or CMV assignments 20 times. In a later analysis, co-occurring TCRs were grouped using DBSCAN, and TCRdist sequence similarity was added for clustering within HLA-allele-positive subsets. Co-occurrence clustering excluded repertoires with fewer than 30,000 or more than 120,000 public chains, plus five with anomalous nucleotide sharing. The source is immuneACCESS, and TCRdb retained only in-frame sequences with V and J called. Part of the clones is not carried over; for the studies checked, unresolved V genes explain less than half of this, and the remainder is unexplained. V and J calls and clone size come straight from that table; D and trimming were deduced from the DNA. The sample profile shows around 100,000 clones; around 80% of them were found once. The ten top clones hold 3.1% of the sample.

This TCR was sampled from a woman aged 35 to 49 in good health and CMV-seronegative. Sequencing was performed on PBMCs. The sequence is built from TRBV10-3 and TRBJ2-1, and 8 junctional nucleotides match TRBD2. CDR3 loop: CAIAQVAGSYNEQFF. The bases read TGTGCCATCGCTCAGGTAGCGGGATCCTACAATGAGCAGTTCTTC.